This is a list of T cell receptor beta chains from one sample in a study of blood T cell repertoires in COVID-19. Profiling relied on immunoSEQ multiplex PCR, and the TCRdb table lists in-frame clones only, not all of them. The data contain tens of thousands of clones, approximately 90% of them seen just once; the ten biggest clones take up roughly 7.4%. The sequencing sample was made of peripheral blood. These receptor sequences come from a human donor in a cohort sampled during active COVID-19. Both conserved end residues are part of each CDR3. The order of the fields is CDR3 protein, CDR3 DNA, clone size, V gene, D gene, J gene. D genes are given only for firm matches. Some rows mark clone size as missing; the rest say once, few, many or name a class of expanded clone.

CDR3 protein: CASSSQGAGGEKLFF
CDR3 DNA: TGTGCCAGCAGTTCTCAGGGGGCAGGGGGTGAAAAACTGTTTTTT
clone size: -
V gene: TRBV28
D gene: TRBD1
J gene: TRBJ1-4

CDR3 protein: CASLSGGAPGELFF
CDR3 DNA: TGTGCCAGTCTAAGCGGGGGGGCCCCCGGGGAGCTGTTTTTT
clone size: -
V gene: TRBV6-5
D gene: TRBD2
J gene: TRBJ2-2

CDR3 protein: CASSPPGSNSNQPQHF
CDR3 DNA: TGTGCCAGCAGCCCCCCGGGGAGCAATAGCAATCAGCCCCAGCATTTT
clone size: -
V gene: TRBV7-9
D gene: -
J gene: TRBJ1-5

CDR3 protein: CASSLGSSGANVLTF
CDR3 DNA: TGTGCCAGCAGCTTGGGTAGCTCTGGGGCCAACGTCCTGACTTTC
clone size: -
V gene: TRBV5-5
D gene: -
J gene: TRBJ2-6

CDR3 protein: CASSRGTGGVTGELFF
CDR3 DNA: TGTGCCAGTAGTAGGGGGACAGGGGGCGTCACCGGGGAGCTGTTTTTT
clone size: -
V gene: TRBV19
D gene: TRBD1
J gene: TRBJ2-2

CDR3 protein: CASSLGQGSLHEQYF
CDR3 DNA: TGTGCCAGCAGCTTAGGACAGGGGAGTCTCCACGAGCAGTACTTC
clone size: -
V gene: TRBV11-2
D gene: TRBD1
J gene: TRBJ2-7

CDR3 protein: CASSDRTGAHIQYF
CDR3 DNA: TGTGCCAGCAGTGATCGGACTGGAGCACACATTCAGTACTTC
clone size: -
V gene: TRBV2
D gene: -
J gene: TRBJ2-4

CDR3 protein: CASSENGISTDTQYF
CDR3 DNA: TGTGCCAGCAGCGAAAACGGGATTAGCACAGATACGCAGTATTTT
clone size: -
V gene: TRBV7-2
D gene: -
J gene: TRBJ2-3

CDR3 protein: CASSLASSGGRDTQYF
CDR3 DNA: TGCGCCAGCAGCTTGGCTTCTAGCGGAGGTCGGGATACGCAGTATTTT
clone size: once
V gene: TRBV5-1
D gene: TRBD2
J gene: TRBJ2-3

CDR3 protein: CASRRESTGNYGYTF
CDR3 DNA: TGTGCCAGTAGGCGAGAAAGCACGGGTAACTATGGCTACACCTTC
clone size: -
V gene: TRBV19
D gene: -
J gene: TRBJ1-2

CDR3 protein: CASSRGTGSNEKLFF
CDR3 DNA: TGTGCCAGCAGTCGGGGAACAGGGTCTAATGAAAAACTGTTTTTT
clone size: -
V gene: TRBV28
D gene: -
J gene: TRBJ1-4

CDR3 protein: CASSPGVAGGRHEQFF
CDR3 DNA: TGTGCCAGCAGCCCCGGGGTAGCGGGAGGGCGGCATGAGCAGTTCTTC
clone size: once
V gene: TRBV5-4
D gene: TRBD2
J gene: TRBJ2-1

CDR3 protein: CASSPGRGRANEKLFF
CDR3 DNA: TGTGCCAGCAGCCCTGGCAGGGGGCGTGCTAATGAAAAACTGTTTTTT
clone size: once
V gene: TRBV28
D gene: TRBD1
J gene: TRBJ1-4

CDR3 protein: CASNLRGTSQPQHF
CDR3 DNA: TGTGCCAGCAACTTGAGGGGGACGTCTCAGCCCCAGCATTTT
clone size: -
V gene: TRBV5-6
D gene: -
J gene: TRBJ1-5

CDR3 protein: CASSDRVSNTEAFF
CDR3 DNA: TGTGCCAGCAGCGACAGGGTCTCGAACACTGAAGCTTTCTTT
clone size: -
V gene: TRBV6-5
D gene: TRBD1
J gene: TRBJ1-1

CDR3 protein: CASLPSPSGRPGELFF
CDR3 DNA: TGCGCCAGCCTCCCCTCGCCTAGCGGGAGACCCGGGGAGCTGTTTTTT
clone size: -
V gene: TRBV5-1
D gene: TRBD2
J gene: TRBJ2-2

CDR3 protein: CASSLGASDTQYF
CDR3 DNA: TGCGCCAGCAGCTTGGGGGCCTCAGATACGCAGTATTTT
clone size: -
V gene: TRBV5-1
D gene: -
J gene: TRBJ2-3

CDR3 protein: CASSSGTGTEQFF
CDR3 DNA: TGCGCCAGCAGCTCAGGGACAGGGACTGAGCAGTTCTTC
clone size: -
V gene: TRBV5-1
D gene: TRBD1
J gene: TRBJ2-1

CDR3 protein: CASSSRLAGSSEQYF
CDR3 DNA: TGTGCCAGCAGCTCCAGACTAGCGGGCTCTAGCGAGCAGTACTTC
clone size: -
V gene: TRBV21-1
D gene: -
J gene: TRBJ2-7

CDR3 protein: CASSPGMLRYTF
CDR3 DNA: TGCGCCAGCAGCCCGGGGATGTTGCGGTACACCTTC
clone size: -
V gene: TRBV4-1
D gene: -
J gene: TRBJ1-2

CDR3 protein: CATSRDRSGLPQPQHF
CDR3 DNA: TGTGCCACCAGCAGAGACCGATCAGGGCTACCTCAGCCCCAGCATTTT
clone size: few
V gene: TRBV15
D gene: -
J gene: TRBJ1-5

CDR3 protein: CASSLGRDRFYEQYF
CDR3 DNA: TGTGCCAGCAGCTTGGGCCGGGACAGGTTCTACGAGCAGTACTTC
clone size: few
V gene: TRBV5-4
D gene: TRBD1
J gene: TRBJ2-7

CDR3 protein: CASSYGTGGYEQYF
CDR3 DNA: TGTGCCAGCAGTTACGGGACAGGGGGCTACGAGCAGTACTTC
clone size: -
V gene: TRBV6-6
D gene: TRBD1
J gene: TRBJ2-7

CDR3 protein: CASSIVPRETQYF
CDR3 DNA: TGTGCCAGTAGTATAGTTCCCCGGGAGACCCAGTACTTC
clone size: -
V gene: TRBV19
D gene: -
J gene: TRBJ2-5

CDR3 protein: CASSQTGAGNTIYF
CDR3 DNA: TGCGCCAGCAGCCAAACAGGGGCTGGAAACACCATATATTTT
clone size: -
V gene: TRBV4-1
D gene: TRBD1
J gene: TRBJ1-3

CDR3 protein: CASSQVRDTEAFF
CDR3 DNA: TGCGCCAGCAGCCAAGTAAGAGACACTGAAGCTTTCTTT
clone size: -
V gene: TRBV4-3
D gene: -
J gene: TRBJ1-1

CDR3 protein: CSASRSGGNYGYTF
CDR3 DNA: TGCAGTGCTAGTAGGTCAGGGGGTAACTATGGCTACACCTTC
clone size: -
V gene: TRBV20-1
D gene: TRBD1
J gene: TRBJ1-2

CDR3 protein: CASSPAGKISSHEQYF
CDR3 DNA: TGTGCCAGCTCACCAGCAGGGAAGATTTCCTCCCACGAGCAGTACTTC
clone size: -
V gene: TRBV18
D gene: -
J gene: TRBJ2-7

CDR3 protein: CASSRLAGTYEQYF
CDR3 DNA: TGTGCCAGCTCCCGACTAGCGGGGACCTACGAGCAGTACTTC
clone size: -
V gene: TRBV7-9
D gene: TRBD2
J gene: TRBJ2-7

CDR3 protein: CASSLQGGLGSPLHF
CDR3 DNA: TGTGCCAGCAGTCTTCAGGGGGGCCTGGGGTCACCCCTCCACTTT
clone size: -
V gene: TRBV6-5
D gene: TRBD1
J gene: TRBJ1-6

CDR3 protein: CATHSLAGQYEQYF
CDR3 DNA: TGTGCCACCCACTCCCTTGCAGGCCAATACGAGCAGTACTTC
clone size: -
V gene: TRBV19
D gene: -
J gene: TRBJ2-7

CDR3 protein: CASSEVGKFNQPQHF
CDR3 DNA: TGTGCCAGTAGTGAGGTCGGGAAGTTTAATCAGCCCCAGCATTTT
clone size: -
V gene: TRBV19
D gene: -
J gene: TRBJ1-5

CDR3 protein: CASSQPTSGRSYEQYF
CDR3 DNA: TGCGCCAGCAGCCAGCCGACTAGCGGGCGCTCCTACGAGCAGTACTTC
clone size: -
V gene: TRBV4-1
D gene: TRBD2
J gene: TRBJ2-7

CDR3 protein: CASSWAGGSYEQYF
CDR3 DNA: TGTGCCAGCAGTTGGGCAGGGGGTTCCTACGAGCAGTACTTC
clone size: -
V gene: TRBV6-2/TRBV6-3
D gene: TRBD1
J gene: TRBJ2-7

CDR3 protein: CASSLDQGGTGELFF
CDR3 DNA: TGCGCCAGCAGCTTGGATCAGGGAGGGACCGGGGAGCTGTTTTTT
clone size: -
V gene: TRBV5-1
D gene: TRBD2
J gene: TRBJ2-2

CDR3 protein: CASSVGAGFGETQYF
CDR3 DNA: TGTGCCAGCAGCGTAGGAGCAGGGTTCGGAGAGACCCAGTACTTC
clone size: -
V gene: TRBV9
D gene: -
J gene: TRBJ2-5

CDR3 protein: CATSDLGGPAGVQETQYF
CDR3 DNA: TGTGCCACCAGTGATTTGGGGGGTCCAGCGGGGGTCCAAGAGACCCAGTACTTC
clone size: once
V gene: TRBV24-1
D gene: TRBD2
J gene: TRBJ2-5

CDR3 protein: CASSADPGTSYGYTF
CDR3 DNA: TGTGCCAGTAGTGCCGATCCCGGGACTTCTTATGGCTACACCTTC
clone size: once
V gene: TRBV19
D gene: -
J gene: TRBJ1-2

CDR3 protein: CASSEIAGVTDTQYF
CDR3 DNA: TGTGCCAGCAGCGAAATAGCGGGGGTCACAGATACGCAGTATTTT
clone size: -
V gene: TRBV9
D gene: TRBD2
J gene: TRBJ2-3

CDR3 protein: CACNRGDRGLYSNQPQHF
CDR3 DNA: TGTGCCTGCAACCGGGGAGACAGGGGACTCTATAGCAATCAGCCCCAGCATTTT
clone size: -
V gene: TRBV7-3
D gene: TRBD1
J gene: TRBJ1-5

CDR3 protein: CASSALDTGGTGELFF
CDR3 DNA: TGTGCCAGCAGTGCCCTGGACACGGGTGGCACCGGGGAGCTGTTTTTT
clone size: -
V gene: TRBV25-1
D gene: -
J gene: TRBJ2-2

CDR3 protein: CASSLGTDSGNTIYF
CDR3 DNA: TGTGCCAGCAGCCTAGGGACAGACTCTGGAAACACCATATATTTT
clone size: -
V gene: TRBV13
D gene: TRBD1
J gene: TRBJ1-3

CDR3 protein: CAISGSAVNEQFF
CDR3 DNA: TGTGCCATCAGTGGTTCGGCGGTCAATGAGCAGTTCTTC
clone size: -
V gene: TRBV10-3
D gene: -
J gene: TRBJ2-1

CDR3 protein: CASSQGGSADTQYF
CDR3 DNA: TGTGCCAGCAGCCAAGGTGGGAGCGCAGATACGCAGTATTTT
clone size: -
V gene: TRBV4-2
D gene: -
J gene: TRBJ2-3

CDR3 protein: CASSLRTGGNQPQHF
CDR3 DNA: TGTGCCAGCAGCCTCCGGACAGGGGGCAATCAGCCCCAGCATTTT
clone size: -
V gene: TRBV5-6
D gene: TRBD1
J gene: TRBJ1-5

CDR3 protein: CSVGQAHSGNTIYF
CDR3 DNA: TGCAGCGTTGGACAGGCCCACTCTGGAAACACCATATATTTT
clone size: few
V gene: TRBV29-1
D gene: -
J gene: TRBJ1-3

CDR3 protein: CATSPRDYGYTF
CDR3 DNA: TGTGCCACCTCCCCTCGGGACTATGGCTACACCTTC
clone size: -
V gene: TRBV6-5
D gene: -
J gene: TRBJ1-2

CDR3 protein: CATSDRQGNEQYF
CDR3 DNA: TGTGCCACCAGTGACCGACAGGGGAACGAGCAGTACTTC
clone size: -
V gene: TRBV24-1
D gene: TRBD1
J gene: TRBJ2-7

CDR3 protein: CASSIRDRIYEQYF
CDR3 DNA: TGTGCCAGTAGTATTCGGGACAGGATCTACGAGCAGTACTTC
clone size: -
V gene: TRBV19
D gene: TRBD1
J gene: TRBJ2-7

CDR3 protein: CASSTTFSGGYNSPLHF
CDR3 DNA: TGTGCCAGTAGTACAACCTTTTCCGGTGGCTATAATTCACCCCTCCACTTT
clone size: -
V gene: TRBV19
D gene: -
J gene: TRBJ1-6

CDR3 protein: CASSPSGGPYGYTF
CDR3 DNA: TGTGCCAGCTCACCCTCGGGAGGGCCTTATGGCTACACCTTC
clone size: -
V gene: TRBV18
D gene: -
J gene: TRBJ1-2

CDR3 protein: CASSPGLAVKRETQYF
CDR3 DNA: TGTGCCAGCAGCCCGGGACTAGCAGTTAAAAGGGAGACCCAGTACTTC
clone size: -
V gene: TRBV3-1/TRBV3-2
D gene: TRBD2
J gene: TRBJ2-5